Listed below are T cell receptor beta chains from one sample, sequenced in a study of blood T cell repertoires in COVID-19. TCRdb's copy holds only in-frame clones and misses some; the assay was immunoSEQ multiplex PCR. Here the sample spans about 280,000 clones, around 80% being singletons. The source material was PBMCs or T cells enriched from blood (not recorded which). The receptors stem from a man aged 35-49 years who had been exposed to COVID-19. CDR3s include the opening cysteine and the closing phenylalanine or tryptophan. D genes are given only for firm matches. The size of a clone is reported for some rows only, either as once, few or many, or as a class for expanded clones.

d_gene,v_gene,abundance,j_gene,CDR3aa,CDR3nt
TRBD2,TRBV29-1,NA,TRBJ2-1,CSVWTSGRNEQFF,TGCAGCGTCTGGACTAGCGGGAGAAATGAGCAGTTCTTC
TRBD1,TRBV6-2/TRBV6-3,once,TRBJ2-7,CASSYTPGTAYEQYF,TGTGCCAGCAGTTACACCCCCGGGACAGCCTACGAGCAGTACTTC
NA,TRBV18,NA,TRBJ2-7,CASSPYRAGEIGQYF,TGTGCCAGCTCACCATACAGGGCCGGAGAAATCGGGCAGTACTTC
NA,TRBV18,NA,TRBJ1-2,CASSPSTVANYGYTF,TGTGCCAGCTCACCATCGACTGTAGCTAACTATGGCTACACCTTC
NA,TRBV7-3,once,TRBJ2-7,CASSIQGKGDEQYF,TGTGCCAGCAGCATTCAGGGGAAGGGAGACGAGCAGTACTTC
NA,TRBV5-4,few,TRBJ2-1,CASSLDSNNEQFF,TGTGCCAGCAGCTTGGACAGTAACAATGAGCAGTTCTTC
NA,TRBV7-9,NA,TRBJ2-5,CASSFQMYQETQYF,TGTGCCAGCAGCTTCCAGATGTACCAAGAGACCCAGTACTTC
NA,TRBV4-1,NA,TRBJ2-7,CASSQVLGGQSSYEQYF,TGCGCCAGCAGCCAAGTATTAGGCGGCCAAAGCTCCTACGAGCAGTACTTC
TRBD2,TRBV19,NA,TRBJ2-7,CASSIGTSGRSEQYF,TGTGCCAGTAGTATAGGGACTAGCGGGAGATCCGAGCAGTACTTC
NA,TRBV21-1,once,TRBJ1-1,CASSRPPHRADTEAFF,TGTGCCAGCAGCCGACCCCCTCACAGGGCGGACACTGAAGCTTTCTTT
TRBD2,TRBV5-4,NA,TRBJ2-7,CASSLEREGTKWYF,TGTGCCAGCAGCTTGGAGCGGGAGGGGACGAAATGGTACTTC
TRBD1,TRBV10-3,few,TRBJ1-2,CAITETGAYGYTF,TGTGCCATCACCGAGACAGGGGCCTATGGCTACACCTTC
NA,TRBV18,NA,TRBJ2-1,CASSPEGSSYNEQFF,TGTGCCAGCTCACCCGAGGGTAGCTCCTACAATGAGCAGTTCTTC
NA,TRBV5-1,few,TRBJ2-2,CASSLAYGSTGELFF,TGCGCCAGCAGCTTGGCATACGGGTCCACCGGGGAGCTGTTTTTT
NA,TRBV11-2,NA,TRBJ2-7,CASSLYNPPVQYF,TGTGCCAGCAGCTTGTACAACCCTCCCGTGCAGTACTTC
TRBD2,TRBV4-1,NA,TRBJ2-7,CASSSGPPGTTVANSYEQYF,TGCGCCAGCAGCTCTGGCCCTCCCGGGACTACCGTAGCGAATTCCTACGAGCAGTACTTC
NA,TRBV18,NA,TRBJ2-2,CASSPSSGFNTGELFF,TGTGCCAGCTCACCATCGAGCGGATTTAACACCGGGGAGCTGTTTTTT
NA,TRBV11-2,NA,TRBJ2-5,CASSPSWEWETQYF,TGTGCCAGCAGCCCTTCGTGGGAGTGGGAGACCCAGTACTTC
NA,TRBV4-2,NA,TRBJ1-1,CASSQETGMNTEAFF,TGTGCCAGCAGCCAAGAGACAGGTATGAACACTGAAGCTTTCTTT
NA,TRBV19,few,TRBJ1-1,CASMPPPGRGGTEAFF,TGTGCCAGTATGCCCCCCCCCGGACGGGGGGGGACTGAAGCTTTCTTT
NA,TRBV3-1/TRBV3-2,once,TRBJ2-7,CASSDDIYEQYF,TGTGCCAGCAGTGACGACATCTACGAGCAGTACTTC
TRBD1,TRBV18,NA,TRBJ1-1,CASSPPGQPGEAFF,TGTGCCAGCTCACCACCGGGACAGCCAGGTGAAGCTTTCTTT
NA,TRBV21-1,NA,TRBJ1-2,CASSFRSGQNGYTF,TGTGCCAGCAGCTTTCGCTCGGGACAGAATGGCTACACCTTC
NA,TRBV5-1,NA,TRBJ1-3,CASSFDSSRSGNTIYF,TGCGCCAGCAGCTTTGACAGCTCCCGCTCTGGAAACACCATATATTTT
NA,TRBV2,NA,TRBJ1-1,CASSTTGNTEAFF,TGTGCCAGCAGTACCACAGGGAACACTGAAGCTTTCTTT
NA,TRBV3-1/TRBV3-2,few,TRBJ1-5,CASSPTPGTRPLNQPQHF,TGTGCCAGCAGCCCAACCCCGGGGACTAGACCCTTGAATCAGCCCCAGCATTTT